The 6 T cell receptor beta chains presented below share a single source sample, sequenced in a study of blood T cell repertoires in COVID-19. The protocol was immunoSEQ multiplex PCR, while the TCRdb copy is restricted to in-frame clones and leaves out a portion. The repertoire has 100,000 to 120,000 clones, nearly 90% of them found once; the top ten carry almost 8.5%. The sequencing input was peripheral blood. These TCRs come from a woman in her 70s who had recovered from COVID-19.

The rearrangement links TRBV19 to TRBJ2-1; 7 bases are shared with TRBD2. The J segment lost 14 bases and the V segment lost 5 bases, leaving 9 bases of the junction unmatched. The CDR3 runs to 12 residues. In germline, CDR1 is LNHDA, CDR2 SQIVND (reference sequence). The CDR3 loop reads CASSSGRGLEFF. For the CDR3, the DNA is TGTGCCAGTAGTTCGGGGCGGGGGTTGGAGTTCTTC.

The chain joins TRBV5-5 to TRBJ1-2; TRBD1 matches at 7 bases. The J segment lost 1 base and the V segment lost 4 bases, leaving 7 bases of the junction unmatched. The germline CDR1 and CDR2 sequences are SGHKS and YYEKEE (reference sequence). CDR3 length: 15 residues. The CDR3 reads CASSRTGQSNYGYTF. In DNA, the CDR3 is TGTGCCAGCAGCCGGACGGGACAGAGTAACTATGGCTACACCTTC. Full variable domain (rest looked up from reference TRBV5-5 and TRBJ1-2): DAGVTQSPTHLIKTRGQQVTLRCSPISGHKSVSWYQQVLGQGPQFIFQYYEKEERGRGNFPDRFSARQFPNYSSELNVNALLLGDSALYLCASSRTGQSNYGYTFGSGTRLTVV.

The chain has TRBV5-1 and TRBJ1-5; 7 positions agree with TRBD1. The V and J ends lost 4 bases and 7 bases, in that order; junction bases with no gene match: 8. Germline V gene sequence: CDR1 SGHRS, CDR2 YFSETQ. This CDR3 contains 14 residues. CDR3 residues: CASSPRQGEQPQHF. The DNA for the CDR3 is TGCGCCAGCAGCCCCCGACAGGGTGAACAGCCCCAGCATTTT.

The chain's CDR3 is CASSQTGGSGANVLTF. The CDR3 nucleotides are TGTGCCAGCAGCCAAACAGGGGGCTCTGGGGCCAACGTCCTGACTTTC. The chain joins TRBV14 to TRBJ2-6; 8 bases fit TRBD1. CDR3 length: 16 amino acids. The germline CDR1 and CDR2 sequences are SGHDN and FVKESK. The trim removed 2 bases at V and 0 bases at J, leaving 0 bases unmatched. Full variable domain (outside the CDR3, taken from reference TRBV14 and TRBJ2-6): EAGVTQFPSHSVIEKGQTVTLRCDPISGHDNLYWYRRVMGKEIKFLLHFVKESKQDESGMPNNRFLAERTGGTYSTLKVQPAELEDSGVYFCASSQTGGSGANVLTFGAGSRLTVL.

J is TRBJ1-2 and V is TRBV28; no definite D call. Germline V CDR1 and CDR2: MDHEN, SYDVKM. The V end was cut by 5 bases, the J end by 5 bases, with 9 bases between. CDR3 length equals 12 residues. The CDR3 loop is CASSHSLYGYTF. CDR3 sequence (DNA): TGTGCCAGCAGTCACTCCCTTTATGGCTACACCTTC.

This chain uses TRBV30 with TRBJ2-7; a weak D match, TRBD1 (7 bases). The CDR3 is made up of 12 amino acids. Between the trimmed V and J ends, which lost 5 bases and 6 bases, there was a span of 14 bases. The germline CDR1 and CDR2 sequences are GTSNPN and SVGIG (reference sequence). The DNA of the CDR3 is TGTGCCTGGGACCGACAGGGAGGCGAGCAGTACTTC. Its protein product is CAWDRQGGEQYF.